This T cell receptor beta chain was sequenced for a study of cytomegalovirus exposure and HLA in healthy donors. Study conclusions and caveats: The authors confirmed in vitro that a few CMV-associated chains were specific for CMV antigens.

This CDR3 is built from 16 residues. Per germline, CDR1 SGHRS and CDR2 YFSETQ. Healthy bone marrow donors supplied every sample. The primer mix had 60 Vbeta and 13 Jbeta primers. Clones were sequenced by immunoSEQ multiplex PCR, and TCRdb holds only the in-frame ones, with some missing. The profile covers fewer than 100,000 clones, with almost 80% appearing a single time and approximately 6% taken by the ten largest. As regards this clone: Its specificity is not known.

V usage is TRBV5-1 and J usage is TRBJ2-5; 12 positions match TRBD2. The J call may be in error: the DNA end matches TRBJ2-7 better. This clonotype originated in a female donor in good health and CMV-seronegative. The material sequenced was PBMCs. The CDR3 DNA follows: TGCGCCAGCAGCCAGACCCGCGGACTAGCGGGGTACGAGCAGTACTTC. As protein: CASSQTRGLAGYEQYF.